One TCR beta chain is described in this entry. Its antigen is still unknown. There are no base qualities to consult, and no much larger clone falls within one base. These data originate in a study of graft-versus-host responses after intestinal transplantation (dated by TCRdb to about 2021). Looking at the study overall: The transplants that recipients received were multivisceral, liver-intestinal, or isolated intestinal. Every recipient was given anti-thymocyte globulin induction, then maintenance tacrolimus and steroids for roughly 3 years. After intestinal transplantation, graft-versus-host and host-versus-graft alloreactive T cell clones were followed in the graft, circulation and bone marrow using bulk TCR-beta CDR3 sequencing. To identify alloreactive clones, pre-transplant mixed lymphocyte reaction products were sequenced and compared with unstimulated pre-transplant donor and recipient T cells. A cohort of some 24 intestinal transplant recipients, including one retransplant, was enrolled, and 3 patients lacking pretransplant specimens were excluded. Donor T cell macrochimerism was defined as a peak of at least 4% donor T cells among recipient peripheral blood mononuclear cells. Rather than going through the commercial service, samples from a few later patients were sequenced in-house on an Illumina MiSeq and processed with MiXCR.

From cysteine to phenylalanine, the CDR3 is 13 amino acids long. Of all the DNA, just the CDR3 is kept, 39 bases in frame from base 1. From V the trimming removes 9 bases and from J it removes 6 bases, while the gene matches leave 8 bases of the junction unaccounted for. CDR1 SEHNR and CDR2 FQNEAQ were looked up in the germline V gene (reference sequence). Points the paper makes about the study in general: Early after transplant, declines in HvG clones were associated with peak levels of circulating GvH clones. The conclusions were limited by the relatively low number and heterogeneity of the intestinal transplant patients. In patients with donor T cell macrochimerism, the allografts had high GvH to HvG T cell clonal ratios. GvH clones were detected in recipient bone marrow, and some of these GvH clones were observed earlier in ileal mucosa or blood, consistent with an intestinal mucosal origin.

The library was obtained by the immunoSEQ multiplex PCR assay. High-throughput TCR-beta CDR3 sequencing of genomic DNA from most patients was performed by Adaptive Biotechnologies. The paper's processing steps were these. TCR sequencing data for roughly 17 patients were retrieved from Adaptive's ImmunoSEQ software; a few other patients were processed with MiXCR and VDJtools. Because the origin of CDR3 nucleotide sequences shared between donor and recipient could not be assigned, those sequences were removed. To be classed as alloreactive, a clone needed at least 2-fold expansion over unstimulated cells and a minimum CFSE-low frequency of 0.002% (template counts) or 0.001% (read counts). A clone was considered mappable if detected in the sequenced pre-transplant spleen, lymph node, or MLR CFSE-low populations of the donor or recipient. The cumulative frequency of alloreactive clones was calculated as a percentage of all sequences, weighted by copy number. This is the immuneACCESS table as TCRdb keeps it, with only in-frame sequences that have V and J called. A part of the clones is gone; compared with another copy, unresolved V genes explain less than half, and the rest is unexplained. V and J calls and clone size are copied from that table; D and trimming were computed from the DNA. The sample table lists about 14,000 clones, just under 85% of them with a count of one. Jointly, the top ten make up 20% to 25% of the sample.

In the first month after transplant, blood samples were collected up to 4 times, and after that at least monthly when available. The TCR originated in a human patient who received an intestinal transplant, so some T cells may come from the graft donor. This specimen was PBMCs, taken after intestinal transplantation. This receptor chain uses TRBV7-9 and TRBJ2-1, with TRBD2 identical over 7 junction bases. The DNA is TGTGCCAGTACCCAGCGGGGTCCCAATGAGCAGTTCTTC. Its translation reads: CASTQRGPNEQFF.